The present TCR beta chain was sequenced within a study of T cells in localized non-small cell lung cancer. Regarding the study as a whole: Paired adjacent lung recovered a median approximately 62 of the top 100 tumor clones. Prolonged overall survival went with higher T cell density in the blood. Heterogeneity within the tumor remains possible, as just one region underwent sequencing. Among the tissues sampled, uninvolved adjacent lung had the highest T cell clonality, above tumor.

Germline-derived CDR1 and CDR2 are MDHEN and SYDVKM. Trimming stripped 2 bases from V and 5 bases from J, with 12 bases between. This CDR3 is built from 14 residues. Produced via immunoSEQ multiplex PCR; TCRdb's table is partial and in-frame only. In the table there are some 890 clones, about a fifth of which are singletons. On this clone: What it binds is not known.

Material: lung tumor tissue, obtained before any cancer treatment. This clonotype originated in an older male donor with stage I lung adenocarcinoma. V gene TRBV28 combines with J gene TRBJ2-5, with D perhaps TRBD2 (5 bases). This CDR3 reads CASSLGLATETQYF. The CDR3 DNA sequence: TGTGCCAGCAGTTTAGGGCTAGCTACGGAGACCCAGTACTTC. Full variable domain (missing parts from reference TRBV28 and TRBJ2-5): DVKVTQSSRYLVKRTGEKVFLECVQDMDHENMFWYRQDPGLGLRLIYFSYDVKMKEKGDIPEGYSVSREKKERFSLILESASTNQTSMYLCASSLGLATETQYFGPGTRLLVL.